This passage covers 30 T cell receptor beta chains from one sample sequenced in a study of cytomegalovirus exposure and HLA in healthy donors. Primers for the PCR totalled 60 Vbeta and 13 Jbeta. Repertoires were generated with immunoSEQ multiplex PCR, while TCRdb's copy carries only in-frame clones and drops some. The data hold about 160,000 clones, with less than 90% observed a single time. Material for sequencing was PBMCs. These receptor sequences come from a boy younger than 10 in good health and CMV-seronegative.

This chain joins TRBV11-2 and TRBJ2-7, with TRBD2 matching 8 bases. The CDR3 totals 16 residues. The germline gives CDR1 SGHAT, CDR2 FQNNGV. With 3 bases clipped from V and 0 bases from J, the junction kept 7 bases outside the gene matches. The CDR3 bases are TGTGCCAGCAGCTTGGAGTCCGGGACTAGCTCCTACGAGCAGTACTTC. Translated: CASSLESGTSSYEQYF.

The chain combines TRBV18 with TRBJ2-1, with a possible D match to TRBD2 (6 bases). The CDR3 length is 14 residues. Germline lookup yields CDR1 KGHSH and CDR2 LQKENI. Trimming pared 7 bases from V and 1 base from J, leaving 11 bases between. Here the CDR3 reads CASCPGLSYNEQFF. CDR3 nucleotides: TGTGCCAGCTGCCCGGGACTGTCCTACAATGAGCAGTTCTTC.

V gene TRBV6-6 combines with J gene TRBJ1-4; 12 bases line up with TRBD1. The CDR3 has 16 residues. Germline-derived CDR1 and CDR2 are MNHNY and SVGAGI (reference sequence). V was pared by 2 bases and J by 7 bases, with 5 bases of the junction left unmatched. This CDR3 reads CASSYGTGGAGEKLFF. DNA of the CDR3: TGTGCCAGCAGTTACGGGACAGGGGGCGCTGGTGAAAAACTGTTTTTT.

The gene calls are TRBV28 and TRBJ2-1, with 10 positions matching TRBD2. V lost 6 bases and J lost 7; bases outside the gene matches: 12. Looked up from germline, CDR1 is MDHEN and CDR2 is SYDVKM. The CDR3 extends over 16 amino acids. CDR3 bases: TGTGCCAGCAGGCGGGGACTAGCGAAGTTTAGAAATGAGCAGTTCTTC. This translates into CASRRGLAKFRNEQFF.

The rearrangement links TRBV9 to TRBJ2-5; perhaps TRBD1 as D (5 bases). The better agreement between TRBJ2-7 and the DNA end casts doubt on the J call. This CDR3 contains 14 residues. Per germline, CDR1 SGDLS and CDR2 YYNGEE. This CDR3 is CASSALDSAYEQYF. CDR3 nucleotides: TGTGCCAGCAGCGCCCTAGACAGCGCCTACGAGCAGTACTTC.

The CDR3 here is CASIPGLQETQYF. Written as DNA, the CDR3 is TGTGCCAGCATCCCAGGCCTCCAAGAGACCCAGTACTTC. V and J are TRBV6-1 and TRBJ2-5; no reliable D call. Germline-derived CDR1 and CDR2 are MNHNS and SASEGT. The CDR3 is 13 residues long. Trimming removed 7 bases from V and 1 base from J, with 10 bases in between.

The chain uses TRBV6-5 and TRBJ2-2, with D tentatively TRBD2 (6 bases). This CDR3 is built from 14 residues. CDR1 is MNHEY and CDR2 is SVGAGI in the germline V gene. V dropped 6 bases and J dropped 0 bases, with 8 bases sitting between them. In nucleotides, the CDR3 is TGTGCCAGCAGGGAGGGGACGAACACCGGGGAGCTGTTTTTT. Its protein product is CASREGTNTGELFF.

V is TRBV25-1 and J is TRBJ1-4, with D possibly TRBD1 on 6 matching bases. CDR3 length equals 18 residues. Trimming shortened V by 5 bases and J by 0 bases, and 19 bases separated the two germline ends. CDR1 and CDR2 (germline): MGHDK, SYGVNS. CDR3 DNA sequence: TGTGCCAGCAGTACCCGGGACAAGGCGGGTTCAACTAATGAAAAACTGTTTTTT. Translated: CASSTRDKAGSTNEKLFF.

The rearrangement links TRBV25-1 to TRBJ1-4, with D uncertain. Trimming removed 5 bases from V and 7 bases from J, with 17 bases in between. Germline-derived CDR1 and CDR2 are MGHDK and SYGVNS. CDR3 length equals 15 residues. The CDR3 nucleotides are TGTGCCAGCAGTTCGACCACGAATTCGGGTGAAAAACTGTTTTTT. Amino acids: CASSSTTNSGEKLFF.

For the CDR3, the DNA is TGTGCCAGTAGTCCAGGGGGAGAGGAGTATGGCTACACCTTC. It specifies CASSPGGEEYGYTF. The J gene is TRBJ1-2, the V gene TRBV19, with TRBD1 identical over 7 bases. The CDR3 has 14 amino acids. Germline values: CDR1 LNHDA, CDR2 SQIVND (reference sequence). V gave up 5 bases and J gave up 5 bases; unmatched junction bases: 8. The variable domain in full, completed from reference TRBV19 and TRBJ1-2, reads DGGITQSPKYLFRKEGQNVTLSCEQNLNHDAMYWYRQDPGQGLRLIYYSQIVNDFQKGDIAEGYSVSREKKESFPLTVTSAQKNPTAFYLCASSPGGEEYGYTFGSGTRLTVV.

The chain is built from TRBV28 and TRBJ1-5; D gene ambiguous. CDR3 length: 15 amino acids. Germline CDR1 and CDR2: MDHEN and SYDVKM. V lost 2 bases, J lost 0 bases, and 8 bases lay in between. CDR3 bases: TGTGCCAGCAGTTTAAGGAGATATAGCAATCAGCCCCAGCATTTT. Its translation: CASSLRRYSNQPQHF. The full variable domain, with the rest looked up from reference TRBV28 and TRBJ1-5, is DVKVTQSSRYLVKRTGEKVFLECVQDMDHENMFWYRQDPGLGLRLIYFSYDVKMKEKGDIPEGYSVSREKKERFSLILESASTNQTSMYLCASSLRRYSNQPQHFGDGTRLSIL.

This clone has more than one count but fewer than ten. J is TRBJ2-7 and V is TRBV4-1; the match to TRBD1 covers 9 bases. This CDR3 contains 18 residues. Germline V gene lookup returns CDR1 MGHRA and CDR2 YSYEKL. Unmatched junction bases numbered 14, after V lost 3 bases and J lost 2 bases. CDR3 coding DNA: TGCGCCAGCAGCCAGGGGGGGAAACCGGGACAGGGAACCTACGAGCAGTACTTC. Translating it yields CASSQGGKPGQGTYEQYF.

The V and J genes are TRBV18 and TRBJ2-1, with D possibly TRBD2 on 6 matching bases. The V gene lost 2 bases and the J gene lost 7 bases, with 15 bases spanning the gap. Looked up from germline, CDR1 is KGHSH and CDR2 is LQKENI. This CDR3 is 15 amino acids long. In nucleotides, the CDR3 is TGTGCCAGCTCACCAAGTTTCGCGGGATTGAATGAGCAGTTCTTC. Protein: CASSPSFAGLNEQFF.

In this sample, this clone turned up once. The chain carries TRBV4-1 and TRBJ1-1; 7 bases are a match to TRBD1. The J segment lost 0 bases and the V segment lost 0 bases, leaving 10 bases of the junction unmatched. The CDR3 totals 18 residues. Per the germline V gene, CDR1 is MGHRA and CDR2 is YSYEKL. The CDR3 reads CASSQEEPGGGLNTEAFF. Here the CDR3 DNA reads TGCGCCAGCAGCCAAGAAGAACCAGGGGGAGGTTTGAACACTGAAGCTTTCTTT.

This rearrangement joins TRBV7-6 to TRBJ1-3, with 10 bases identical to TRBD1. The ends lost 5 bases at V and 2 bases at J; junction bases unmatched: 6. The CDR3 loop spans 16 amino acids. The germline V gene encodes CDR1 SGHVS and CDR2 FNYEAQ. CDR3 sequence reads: CASSTRQGATGNTIYF. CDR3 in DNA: TGTGCCAGCAGCACTAGACAGGGGGCAACTGGAAACACCATATATTTT.

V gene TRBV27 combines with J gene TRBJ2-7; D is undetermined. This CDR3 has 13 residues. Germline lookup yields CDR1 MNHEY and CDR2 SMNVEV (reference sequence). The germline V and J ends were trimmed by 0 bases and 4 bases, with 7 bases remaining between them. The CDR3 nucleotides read TGTGCCAGCAGTTTATCCATACAGTACGAGCAGTACTTC. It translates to CASSLSIQYEQYF.

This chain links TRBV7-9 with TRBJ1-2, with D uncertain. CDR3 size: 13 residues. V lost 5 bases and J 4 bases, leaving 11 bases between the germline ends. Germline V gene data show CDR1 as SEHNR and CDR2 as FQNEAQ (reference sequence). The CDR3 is CASSPTQFYGYTF. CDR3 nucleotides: TGTGCCAGCAGCCCGACACAGTTCTATGGCTACACCTTC.

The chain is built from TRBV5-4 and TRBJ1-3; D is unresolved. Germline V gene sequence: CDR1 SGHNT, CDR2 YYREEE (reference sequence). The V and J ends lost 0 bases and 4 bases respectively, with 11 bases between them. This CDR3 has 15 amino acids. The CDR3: CASSLEAGIGNTIYF. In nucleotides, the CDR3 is TGTGCCAGCAGCTTGGAGGCGGGGATCGGAAACACCATATATTTT.

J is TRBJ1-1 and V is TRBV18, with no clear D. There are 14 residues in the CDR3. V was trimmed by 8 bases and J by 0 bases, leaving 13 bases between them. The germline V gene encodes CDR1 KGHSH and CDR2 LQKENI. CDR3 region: CASTFQAMNTEAFF. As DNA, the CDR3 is TGTGCCAGCACCTTCCAAGCGATGAACACTGAAGCTTTCTTT.

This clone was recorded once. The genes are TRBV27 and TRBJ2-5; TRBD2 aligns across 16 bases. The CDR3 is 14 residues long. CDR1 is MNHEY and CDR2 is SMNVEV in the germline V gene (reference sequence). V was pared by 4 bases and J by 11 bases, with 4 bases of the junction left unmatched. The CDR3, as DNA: TGTGCCAGCAGTTCCGGGACTAGCGGGAGGGGGCAGTACTTC. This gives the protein CASSSGTSGRGQYF.

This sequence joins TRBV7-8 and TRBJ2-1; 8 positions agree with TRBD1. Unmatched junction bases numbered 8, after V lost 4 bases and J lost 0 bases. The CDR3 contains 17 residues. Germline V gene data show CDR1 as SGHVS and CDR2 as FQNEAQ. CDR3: CASSSLWTGSSYNEQFF. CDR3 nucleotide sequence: TGTGCCAGCAGCTCCCTCTGGACAGGGAGCTCCTACAATGAGCAGTTCTTC.

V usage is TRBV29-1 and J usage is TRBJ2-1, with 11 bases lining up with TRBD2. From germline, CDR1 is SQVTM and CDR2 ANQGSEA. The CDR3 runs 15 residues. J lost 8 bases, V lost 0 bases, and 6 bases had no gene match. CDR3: CSVEERLAGRYEQFF. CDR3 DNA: TGCAGCGTTGAAGAACGACTAGCGGGGCGGTATGAGCAGTTCTTC.

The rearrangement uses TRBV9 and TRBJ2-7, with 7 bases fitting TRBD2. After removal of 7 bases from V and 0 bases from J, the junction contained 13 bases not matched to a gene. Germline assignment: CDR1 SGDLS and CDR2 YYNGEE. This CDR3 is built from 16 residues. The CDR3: CASQSRLRENSYEQYF. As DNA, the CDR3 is TGTGCCAGCCAAAGCCGTTTGCGGGAGAACTCCTACGAGCAGTACTTC. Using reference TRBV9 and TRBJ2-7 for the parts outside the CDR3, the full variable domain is DSGVTQTPKHLITATGQRVTLRCSPRSGDLSVYWYQQSLDQGLQFLIQYYNGEERAKGNILERFSAQQFPDLHSELNLSSLELGDSALYFCASQSRLRENSYEQYFGPGTRLTVT.

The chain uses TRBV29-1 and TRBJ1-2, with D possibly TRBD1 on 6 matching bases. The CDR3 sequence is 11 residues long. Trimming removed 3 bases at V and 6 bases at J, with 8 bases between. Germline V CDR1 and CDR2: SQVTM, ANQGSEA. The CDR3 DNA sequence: TGCAGCGTTGAGGGGGCGGATGGCTACACCTTC. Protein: CSVEGADGYTF.

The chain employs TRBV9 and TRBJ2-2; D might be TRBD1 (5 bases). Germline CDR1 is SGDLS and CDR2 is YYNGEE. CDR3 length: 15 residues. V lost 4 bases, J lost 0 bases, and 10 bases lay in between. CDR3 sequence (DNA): TGTGCCAGCAGCCCAATGGGGCCGAACACCGGGGAGCTGTTTTTT. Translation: CASSPMGPNTGELFF.

CDR3 amino acids: CASSQGGEGWDTEAFF. The CDR3 region has the DNA TGTGCCAGCAGCCAAGGGGGTGAGGGATGGGACACTGAAGCTTTCTTT. The chain recombines TRBV4-2 with TRBJ1-1; no reliable D call. CDR3 size: 16 residues. V was pared by 1 base and J by 3 bases, with 15 bases between. Germline loops: CDR1 LGHNA, CDR2 YNFKEQ.

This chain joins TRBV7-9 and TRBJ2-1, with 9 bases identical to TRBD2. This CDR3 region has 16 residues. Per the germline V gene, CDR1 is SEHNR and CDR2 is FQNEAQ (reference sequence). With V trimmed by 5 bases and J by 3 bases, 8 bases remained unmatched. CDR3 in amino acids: CASSGKAGGVYNEQFF. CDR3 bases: TGTGCCAGCAGCGGTAAGGCGGGAGGGGTCTACAATGAGCAGTTCTTC.

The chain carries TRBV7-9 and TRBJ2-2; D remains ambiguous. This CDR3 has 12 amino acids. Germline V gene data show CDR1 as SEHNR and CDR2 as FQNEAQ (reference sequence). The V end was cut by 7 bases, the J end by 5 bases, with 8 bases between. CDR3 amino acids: CASTLYTGELFF. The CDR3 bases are TGTGCCAGCACCCTCTATACCGGGGAGCTGTTTTTT.

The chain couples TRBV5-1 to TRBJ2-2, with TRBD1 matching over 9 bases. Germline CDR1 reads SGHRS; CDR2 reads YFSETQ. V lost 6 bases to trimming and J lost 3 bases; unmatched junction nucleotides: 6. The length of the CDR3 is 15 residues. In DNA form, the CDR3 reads TGCGCCAGCAAAAGACAGGGGGGCGACACCGGGGAGCTGTTTTTT. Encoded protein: CASKRQGGDTGELFF.

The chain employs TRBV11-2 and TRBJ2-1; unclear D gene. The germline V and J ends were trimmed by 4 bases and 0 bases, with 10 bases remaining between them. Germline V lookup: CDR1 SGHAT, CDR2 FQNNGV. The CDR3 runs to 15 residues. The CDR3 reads CASSWSASSYNEQFF. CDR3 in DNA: TGTGCCAGCAGCTGGTCTGCTAGCTCCTACAATGAGCAGTTCTTC.